These 26 T cell receptor beta chains originate from one sample sequenced in a study of CD8+ T cells in alopecia areata. The treatment was: oral pan-JAK inhibitor, 5-10 mg twice daily. Extracted RNA was reverse transcribed into cDNA, the sequencing template. Repertoires were generated with immunoSEQ multiplex PCR, while TCRdb's copy carries only in-frame clones and drops some. The sample includes hundreds of thousands of clones, 45% to 70% seen only once; the top ten take around 0.92%. Sequencing used CD4+ T cells sorted from blood, obtained around week 54, from a patient treated with tofacitinib. Every receptor here comes from a human donor with alopecia areata.

This clone has only a few counts. The chain links TRBV10-2 to TRBJ1-1; the match to TRBD1 covers 7 bases. The germline gives CDR1 WSHSY, CDR2 SAAADI. V gave up 4 bases and J gave up 4 bases; unmatched junction bases: 3. CDR3 length: 13 residues. The CDR3 loop reads CASSGQGGTEAFF. The CDR3 DNA sequence: TGCGCCAGCAGTGGACAGGGCGGCACTGAAGCTTTCTTT.

A few counts support this clone. This chain connects TRBV29-1 to TRBJ2-7; 9 positions agree with TRBD1. This CDR3 region has 13 residues. The germline V gene has CDR1 SQVTM and CDR2 ANQGSEA. V shed 7 bases, J shed 6 bases, and the junction held 10 bases outside the gene matches. CDR3 coding DNA: TGCAGCGCCGAGAGGGGACAGGGAGGCGAGCAGTACTTC. Translation gives CSAERGQGGEQYF.

CDR3 sequence: CASSLSGGTEAFF. The CDR3 DNA follows: TGTGCCAGCAGTTTATCCGGAGGCACTGAAGCTTTCTTT. This chain joins TRBV25-1 and TRBJ1-1; D gene uncertain. CDR3 length: 13 amino acids. With 5 bases removed from V and 4 bases from J, the gap between germline ends came to 11 bases. CDR1 and CDR2 from the germline V gene are MGHDK and SYGVNS.

The J gene is TRBJ1-2, the V gene TRBV7-2, with 10 bases matching TRBD1. CDR1 and CDR2 from the germline V gene are SGHTA and FQGNSA. V lost 4 bases to trimming and J lost 5 bases; unmatched junction nucleotides: 7. The CDR3 runs to 15 residues. The CDR3 DNA sequence: TGTGCCAGCAGCTCACCCGGGACAGGGGCGTATGGCTACACCTTC. Translating it yields CASSSPGTGAYGYTF.

The CDR3 here is CASSSQSAGGSPLHF. The CDR3 DNA reads as TGTGCCAGCAGCTCCCAGTCTGCCGGAGGTTCACCCCTCCACTTT. The V call is TRBV7-2, the J call TRBJ1-6; D unclear. V was clipped by 4 bases and J by 9 bases, with 16 bases between them. CDR3 length: 15 amino acids. Looked up from germline, CDR1 is SGHTA and CDR2 is FQGNSA.

The chain combines TRBV30 with TRBJ2-5, with D perhaps matching TRBD1 (6 bases). CDR3 length: 16 residues. Between the trimmed V and J ends, which lost 0 bases and 2 bases, there was a span of 16 bases. Germline assignment: CDR1 GTSNPN and CDR2 SVGIG (reference sequence). In DNA form, the CDR3 reads TGTGCCTGGAGTGTAGGTTCGACAGGAGGACAAGAGACCCAGTACTTC. It specifies CAWSVGSTGGQETQYF. Full variable domain (rest looked up from reference TRBV30 and TRBJ2-5): SQTIHQWPATLVQPVGSPLSLECTVEGTSNPNLYWYRQAAGRGLQLLFYSVGIGQISSEVPQNLSASRPQDRQFILSSKKLLLSDSGFYLCAWSVGSTGGQETQYFGPGTRLLVL.

The gene calls are TRBV19 and TRBJ2-1; 11 positions match TRBD2. Germline V CDR1 and CDR2: LNHDA, SQIVND (reference sequence). The V gene end was trimmed by 1 base and the J gene end by 5 bases; junction bases not matched to a gene: 1. CDR3 length: 15 amino acids. Here the CDR3 reads CASSIVGLADNEQFF. CDR3 sequence (DNA): TGTGCCAGTAGTATAGTGGGACTAGCGGACAATGAGCAGTTCTTC.

The chain recombines TRBV29-1 with TRBJ2-1, with no clear D. The CDR3 loop spans 11 amino acids. Germline values: CDR1 SQVTM, CDR2 ANQGSEA. V was pared by 4 bases and J by 12 bases, with 13 bases between. As DNA, the CDR3 is TGCAGCGTTGTAGTCGGAAATACGCAGTTCTTC. Translated: CSVVVGNTQFF.

Details on this clone: Additional DNA sequences in this sample encode the identical CDR3. V gene TRBV30 combines with J gene TRBJ2-3; D is uncertain. Trimming stripped 5 bases from V and 1 base from J, with 7 bases between. The CDR3 covers 12 residues. The germline gives CDR1 GTSNPN, CDR2 SVGIG (reference sequence). The CDR3 here is CAWSGGTDTQYF. In DNA, the CDR3 is TGTGCCTGGTCCGGAGGCACAGATACGCAGTATTTT. Supplemented by reference TRBV30 and TRBJ2-3, the full variable domain reads SQTIHQWPATLVQPVGSPLSLECTVEGTSNPNLYWYRQAAGRGLQLLFYSVGIGQISSEVPQNLSASRPQDRQFILSSKKLLLSDSGFYLCAWSGGTDTQYFGPGTRLTVL.

A few counts support this clone. V is TRBV4-2 and J is TRBJ2-3, with 12 bases lining up with TRBD2. The germline CDR1 and CDR2 sequences are LGHNA and YNFKEQ. The CDR3 is made up of 15 amino acids. Unmatched junction bases numbered 3, after V lost 5 bases and J lost 3 bases. In DNA, the CDR3 is TGTGCCAGCAGCAACGGACTAGCGGGGACAGATACGCAGTATTTT. Its translation is CASSNGLAGTDTQYF.

The V and J genes are TRBV29-1 and TRBJ2-5; a possible D gene is TRBD2 (6 bases). Trimming removed 7 bases at V and 4 bases at J, with 16 bases between. This CDR3 has 13 amino acids. CDR1 and CDR2 (germline): SQVTM, ANQGSEA. This chain's CDR3 is CSGGAGGGETQYF. The CDR3 DNA reads TGCAGCGGCGGGGCTGGCGGCGGAGAGACCCAGTACTTC.

This clone was seen a few times. The rearrangement joins TRBV29-1 to TRBJ1-2; TRBD1 might be the D (6 bases). Trimming pared 7 bases from V and 6 bases from J, leaving 18 bases between. CDR1 is SQVTM, CDR2 ANQGSEA, per germline. The CDR3 length is 13 residues. The CDR3 is CSAYRVGMDGYTF. CDR3 DNA: TGCAGCGCCTACAGGGTGGGGATGGATGGCTACACCTTC.

CDR3 DNA: TGTGCCACTCAGACTAGCCGCTCGACAGATACGCAGTATTTT. This sequence encodes CATQTSRSTDTQYF. This chain joins TRBV25-1 and TRBJ2-3; 7 positions match TRBD2. This CDR3 is 14 amino acids long. The V and J ends lost 10 bases and 3 bases, in that order; junction bases with no gene match: 10. Germline CDR1 is MGHDK and CDR2 is SYGVNS.

The chain employs TRBV25-1 and TRBJ2-5, with D tentatively TRBD2 (5 bases). The germline V gene has CDR1 MGHDK and CDR2 SYGVNS. The CDR3 runs to 16 residues. The V end was cut by 5 bases, the J end by 2 bases, with 18 bases between. The CDR3 DNA reads TGTGCCAGCAGTAAGAGGGTCGCCTTCAATCAAGAGACCCAGTACTTC. This gives the protein CASSKRVAFNQETQYF.

The J gene is TRBJ2-7, the V gene TRBV5-1; TRBD1 aligns across 8 bases. Germline trimming cut 0 bases from V and 2 bases from J; bases unmatched to any gene: 1. CDR3 length equals 14 residues. Germline CDR1 SGHRS, CDR2 YFSETQ. CDR3 protein: CASSLDRGTYEQYF. The CDR3 DNA reads as TGCGCCAGCAGCTTGGACAGGGGGACCTACGAGCAGTACTTC.

The chain carries TRBV10-3 and TRBJ1-6; 8 bases fit TRBD1. The CDR3 covers 16 residues. The ends lost 0 bases at V and 7 bases at J; junction bases unmatched: 5. The germline CDR1 and CDR2 sequences are ENHRY and SYGVKD. CDR3 sequence: CAISESRDRLNSPLHF. Written as DNA, the CDR3 is TGTGCCATCAGTGAGTCGAGGGACAGGTTGAATTCACCCCTCCACTTT.

This chain connects TRBV19 to TRBJ2-5, with D possibly called TRBD1 or TRBD2 (5 bases each). The CDR3 runs 15 residues. The V and J ends lost 4 bases and 5 bases respectively, with 17 bases between them. Germline V gene lookup returns CDR1 LNHDA and CDR2 SQIVND (reference sequence). The CDR3 DNA is TGTGCCAGTAGTACCGAGACCGGGACCCACGAGACCCAGTACTTC. Translation: CASSTETGTHETQYF.

This clone was found a few times. The chain couples TRBV4-1 to TRBJ2-3; D not certain. This CDR3 has 16 residues. Germline V gene sequence: CDR1 MGHRA, CDR2 YSYEKL. Trimming shortened V by 5 bases and J by 3 bases, and 18 bases separated the two germline ends. The CDR3 DNA reads as TGCGCCAGCAGCGCTATCGACATGGGGATTACAGATACGCAGTATTTT. Residues: CASSAIDMGITDTQYF.

This clone came up a few times. The rearrangement uses TRBV11-3 and TRBJ2-3, with 14 bases identical to TRBD2. Trimming took 3 bases from V and 5 from J; bases not matched to a gene: 4. Germline V lookup: CDR1 SGHNT, CDR2 YENEEA. The CDR3 runs 16 residues. CDR3 sequence (DNA): TGTGCCAGCAGCTTGGGACTAGCGGGAGTCAAAGATACGCAGTATTTT. Translation gives CASSLGLAGVKDTQYF.

This clone was found a few times. The chain has TRBV7-9 and TRBJ1-3, with no clear D. The CDR3 extends over 15 amino acids. The V and J ends lost 5 bases and 0 bases respectively, with 11 bases between them. Looked up from germline, CDR1 is SEHNR and CDR2 is FQNEAQ (reference sequence). CDR3 sequence reads: CASSPTGSSGNTIYF. CDR3 DNA: TGTGCCAGCAGCCCCACCGGGAGCTCTGGAAACACCATATATTTT.

A few counts support this clone. The chain is built from TRBV4-2 and TRBJ2-1, with 8 bases lining up with TRBD2. After removal of 5 bases from V and 5 bases from J, the junction contained 11 bases not matched to a gene. This CDR3 contains 16 residues. Per the germline V gene, CDR1 is LGHNA and CDR2 is YNFKEQ. The CDR3 protein is CASSSPPGGLHNEQFF. DNA for the CDR3: TGTGCCAGCAGCTCCCCTCCGGGAGGGCTACACAATGAGCAGTTCTTC.

The genes are TRBV29-1 and TRBJ2-2; no clear D. Germline CDR1 SQVTM, CDR2 ANQGSEA. V was trimmed by 3 bases and J by 1 base, leaving 6 bases between them. CDR3 length: 13 amino acids. CDR3 region: CSVDAGNTGELFF. In DNA form, the CDR3 reads TGCAGCGTTGACGCAGGGAACACCGGGGAGCTGTTTTTT.

This clone was picked up a small number of times. CDR3 DNA: TGTGCCAGCAGCTGGGGACAGACCAGCTACAATGAGCAGTTCTTC. This sequence encodes CASSWGQTSYNEQFF. The chain couples TRBV7-9 to TRBJ2-1, with 7 positions matching TRBD1. Germline CDR1 SEHNR, CDR2 FQNEAQ (reference sequence). With V trimmed by 4 bases and J by 3 bases, 6 bases remained unmatched. The length of the CDR3 is 15 residues.

This clone was seen a single time. The chain is built from TRBV29-1 and TRBJ2-3, with a tentative D call TRBD2 (6 bases). The CDR3 length is 14 residues. Germline loops: CDR1 SQVTM, CDR2 ANQGSEA. V shed 4 bases and J shed 5 bases, with 16 bases lying between them. The CDR3 DNA follows: TGCAGCGTTGTGCCTAGCGAAGTAGTAGATACGCAGTATTTT. Its translation is CSVVPSEVVDTQYF.

This clone was seen only a few times. The chain employs TRBV29-1 and TRBJ2-3; D gene unclear. The CDR3 loop spans 12 amino acids. V lost 2 bases to trimming and J lost 2 bases, with 5 bases between them. The germline V gene encodes CDR1 SQVTM and CDR2 ANQGSEA. CDR3 amino acids: CSVEQDTDTQYF. The CDR3, as DNA: TGCAGCGTTGAACAGGACACAGATACGCAGTATTTT.

The rearrangement links TRBV4-2 to TRBJ2-7, with D hard to call. Germline CDR1 is LGHNA and CDR2 is YNFKEQ. The length of the CDR3 is 14 residues. The V and J ends lost 5 bases and 0 bases respectively, with 11 bases between them. The CDR3 is CASSSEDNSYEQYF. CDR3 DNA: TGTGCCAGCAGCTCGGAAGACAACTCCTACGAGCAGTACTTC.